The clone carrying this TCR beta chain was seen a handful of times. Its target is unknown. Antigen-specific CD4+ T cells expanded by the ViraFEST assay with viral peptide pools were then sequenced. After roughly 9 days in culture, the CD4+ T cells were isolated. It was two doses of either the BNT162b2 or mRNA-1273 vaccine that participants received. This sample was taken from a study of vaccination effects on CD4 cells after COVID-19. Overall study context: After the second dose, samples were taken at median day 72.

Repertoires were generated with immunoSEQ multiplex PCR, while TCRdb's copy carries only in-frame clones and drops some. The sample lists approximately 24,000 clones, approximately 80% occurring once. CDR1 is SQVTM and CDR2 is ANQGSEA in the germline V gene. The CDR3 runs to 13 residues. The V and J ends lost 4 bases and 0 bases respectively, with 6 bases between them. This TCR was recovered from a human donor who received a COVID-19 vaccine. Some clones in this sample may be carry-over from other donors' samples. Specimen: CD4+ T cells from PBMCs cultured with SARS-CoV-2 spike peptides, collected after COVID-19 vaccination. V usage is TRBV29-1 and J usage is TRBJ1-4, with D unclear. CDR3: CSVGGSTNEKLFF. The CDR3 DNA reads TGCAGCGTTGGAGGATCAACTAATGAAAAACTGTTTTTT.